The 8 T cell receptor beta chains below come from one sample, sequenced in a study of cytotoxic CD8 clonotypes in ibrutinib-treated CLL. Here immunoSEQ multiplex PCR was the method, and the copy in TCRdb shows in-frame clones only, minus some. The profile shows 150,000 to 200,000 clones, 70% to 90% of them singletons. The sample was PBMCs, taken at disease progression, from a patient treated with ibrutinib. The receptors come from a human donor with chronic lymphocytic leukemia.

This rearrangement joins TRBV5-5 to TRBJ2-3; D is uncertain. Trimming stripped 4 bases from V and 1 base from J, with 13 bases between. The CDR3 totals 15 residues. CDR1 is SGHKS, CDR2 YYEKEE, per germline (reference sequence). DNA of the CDR3: TGTGCCAGCAGCCCGGACCTTTACGGCACAGATACGCAGTATTTT. It encodes CASSPDLYGTDTQYF. The full variable domain, with the rest looked up from reference TRBV5-5 and TRBJ2-3, is DAGVTQSPTHLIKTRGQQVTLRCSPISGHKSVSWYQQVLGQGPQFIFQYYEKEERGRGNFPDRFSARQFPNYSSELNVNALLLGDSALYLCASSPDLYGTDTQYFGPGTRLTVL.

The chain joins TRBV14 to TRBJ2-7; 9 positions match TRBD1. V was clipped by 0 bases and J by 1 base; unmatched bases: 4. The germline gives CDR1 SGHDN, CDR2 FVKESK. CDR3 length: 16 residues. CDR3 coding DNA: TGTGCCAGCAGCCAAGAACCCGGGACAGGGTCCTACGAGCAGTACTTC. It codes for CASSQEPGTGSYEQYF.

This rearrangement joins TRBV29-1 to TRBJ2-7; 8 positions match TRBD2. Per the germline V gene, CDR1 is SQVTM and CDR2 is ANQGSEA. The CDR3 runs 13 residues. Trimming cost V 7 bases and J 3 bases; bases outside gene matches: 8. The CDR3: CSARQREFYEQYF. CDR3 nucleotides: TGCAGCGCCCGACAGCGGGAGTTCTACGAGCAGTACTTC.

V usage is TRBV7-3 and J usage is TRBJ1-3; D might be TRBD1 (5 bases). The V and J ends lost 2 bases and 0 bases respectively, with 8 bases between them. Germline V lookup: CDR1 SGHTA, CDR2 FQGTGA. This CDR3 has 15 residues. This chain's CDR3 is CASSLQGHSGNTIYF. The CDR3 DNA is TGTGCCAGCAGCTTACAGGGTCACTCTGGAAACACCATATATTTT.

The chain employs TRBV19 and TRBJ1-1; D possibly corresponds to TRBD1 (6 bases). The CDR3 runs 14 residues. Deletions cut 4 bases from V and 2 bases from J, with 11 bases between. Germline assignment: CDR1 LNHDA and CDR2 SQIVND (reference sequence). This chain's CDR3 is CASSRLGGNTEAFF. The CDR3 DNA reads as TGTGCCAGTAGTAGGTTAGGGGGAAACACTGAAGCTTTCTTT.

This chain uses TRBV30 with TRBJ2-5, with 9 nucleotides matching TRBD1. Germline V gene data show CDR1 as GTSNPN and CDR2 as SVGIG (reference sequence). The CDR3 has 14 residues. Trimming at V came to 5 bases and at J to 4 bases, leaving 8 bases not matched to a gene. The CDR3 DNA is TGTGCCTGGGAAGGGACAGGGTCGAGAGAGACCCAGTACTTC. Translating gives CAWEGTGSRETQYF.

The chain recombines TRBV30 with TRBJ2-5; D gene ambiguous. The CDR3 extends over 14 amino acids. V was cut by 2 bases and J by 2 bases, with 12 bases left in between. Per germline, CDR1 GTSNPN and CDR2 SVGIG (reference sequence). DNA for the CDR3: TGTGCCTGGAGTCAGACCCGGGCACAAGAGACCCAGTACTTC. It translates to CAWSQTRAQETQYF.

The chain is built from TRBV28 and TRBJ2-1, with 9 bases fitting TRBD2. There are 16 residues in the CDR3. CDR1 is MDHEN and CDR2 is SYDVKM in the germline V gene. J lost 6 bases, V lost 5 bases, and 11 bases had no gene match. CDR3 nucleotides: TGTGCCAGCAGTCCCTCTCTAGCGGGGCTAATCAATGAGCAGTTCTTC. Translated, it gives CASSPSLAGLINEQFF. The variable domain in full, with the rest retrieved from reference TRBV28 and TRBJ2-1, is DVKVTQSSRYLVKRTGEKVFLECVQDMDHENMFWYRQDPGLGLRLIYFSYDVKMKEKGDIPEGYSVSREKKERFSLILESASTNQTSMYLCASSPSLAGLINEQFFGPGTRLTVL.